This entry concerns a single TCR beta chain. Its antigen is unknown. This sample is drawn from a study of shared clonotypes between healthy human individuals. Across the study: Three CD4 naive, three CD4 memory, two CD8 naive and one CD8 memory plate were used per donor. Overall study findings and caveats: Compared with memory subsets, naive subsets generally had larger estimated richness.

It was across several immunoSEQ plates that each subset's genomic DNA was evenly split. Sequenced by immunoSEQ multiplex PCR; TCRdb stores in-frame clones only, minus some. Among hundreds of thousands of clones listed, under 80% were seen once. The receptor was derived from a woman aged 25 to 45 in good health. Source material: memory CD4+ T cells sorted from blood. As to subset: CD45RA-negative fraction.

The CDR3 DNA follows: TGTGCCAGCAGCCCCGAAGAAGGGTCACTCTATGGCTACACCTTC. Residues: CASSPEEGSLYGYTF. The V gene is TRBV9, the J gene TRBJ1-2; D unclear. CDR3 size: 15 residues. Trimming pared 4 bases from V and 4 bases from J, leaving 17 bases between. Germline V gene lookup returns CDR1 SGDLS and CDR2 YYNGEE. The entire variable domain, with the rest obtained from reference TRBV9 and TRBJ1-2, is as follows: DSGVTQTPKHLITATGQRVTLRCSPRSGDLSVYWYQQSLDQGLQFLIQYYNGEERAKGNILERFSAQQFPDLHSELNLSSLELGDSALYFCASSPEEGSLYGYTFGSGTRLTVV.